Below, one TCR beta chain is given with its context. This sample is part of a study of blood T cell repertoires in COVID-19. Study at large: COVID-19 samples collected from the United States, Italy and Spain covered acute and convalescent phases. The cDNA or gDNA used as material had been derived from T cells, B-cell-depleted T cells, or PBMCs.

In the source study's methods: It was from reference gene primer amplification that nucleated cell counts were estimated. Method: immunoSEQ multiplex PCR; TCRdb's copy keeps in-frame clones and lacks some. For V, J and clone size, that table is used; D and trimming come from the DNA. Found here are some 200,000 clones, roughly 90% of them singletons; the top ten hold roughly a sixth. Those enrolled in Seattle joined during active infection and were followed longitudinally afterward. The CDR3 runs to 16 residues. Germline V gene lookup returns CDR1 MNHEY and CDR2 SVGAGI. Trimming at V came to 2 bases and at J to 0 bases, leaving 1 base not matched to a gene.

The sequence was obtained from a man aged 45-65 years with COVID-19, enrolled during active disease. Sequenced input: peripheral blood. This chain uses TRBV6-5 with TRBJ2-6; 7 bases fit TRBD1. Written as DNA, the CDR3 is TGTGCCAGCAGTTACCGGACAGGCTCTGGGGCCAACGTCCTGACTTTC. Encoded protein: CASSYRTGSGANVLTF.